This T cell receptor (beta chain) was sequenced during a study of OX40 agonist ivuxolimab in advanced cancers. Whole-study context: Aged roughly 23 to 85 with a mean of about 63 years, they were 82.7% male.

CDR1 and CDR2 from the germline V gene are SQVTM and ANQGSEA. The CDR3 totals 13 residues. With V trimmed by 3 bases and J by 7 bases, 5 bases remained unmatched. Assay used: immunoSEQ multiplex PCR; TCRdb lists only in-frame clones, some missing. The sample carries some 57,000 clones, roughly 90% recorded once. The source is an adult with an advanced solid tumor such as melanoma, head and neck, liver or kidney cancer. Sequenced material: CD4+ or CD8+ T cells sorted from blood, taken in a trial of the OX40 agonist ivuxolimab. The chain employs TRBV29-1 and TRBJ1-1; 10 bases map to TRBD1. The CDR3 reads CSVETGGVFEAFF. CDR3 nucleotide sequence: TGCAGCGTTGAGACAGGGGGCGTTTTTGAAGCTTTCTTT.